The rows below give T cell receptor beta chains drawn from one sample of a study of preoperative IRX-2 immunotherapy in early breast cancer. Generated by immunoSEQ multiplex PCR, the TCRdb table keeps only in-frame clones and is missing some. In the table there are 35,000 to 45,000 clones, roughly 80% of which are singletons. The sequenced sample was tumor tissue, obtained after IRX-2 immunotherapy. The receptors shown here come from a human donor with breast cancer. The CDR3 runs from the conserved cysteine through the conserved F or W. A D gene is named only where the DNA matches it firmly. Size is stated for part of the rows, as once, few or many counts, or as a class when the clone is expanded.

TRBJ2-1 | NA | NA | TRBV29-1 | CSGGGGSPNEQFF | TGCAGCGGGGGTGGTGGTAGTCCCAATGAGCAGTTCTTC
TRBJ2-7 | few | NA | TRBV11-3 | CASSLDPQGYEQYF | TGTGCCAGCAGCTTAGATCCCCAGGGTTACGAGCAGTACTTC
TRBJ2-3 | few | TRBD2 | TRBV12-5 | CASTGTTTDTQYF | TGTGCCAGCACCGGGACTACAACAGATACGCAGTATTTT
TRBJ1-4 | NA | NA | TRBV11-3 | CASSFGRPNEKLFF | TGTGCCAGCAGCTTTGGCAGGCCTAATGAAAAACTGTTTTTT
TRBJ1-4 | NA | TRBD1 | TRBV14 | CASSPTGNRGKLFF | TGTGCCAGCAGTCCGACAGGGAACCGCGGAAAACTGTTTTTT
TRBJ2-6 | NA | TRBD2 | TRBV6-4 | CASSPRGGSLSGANVLTF | TGTGCCAGCAGTCCCCGGGGGGGTTCCCTCTCTGGGGCCAACGTCCTGACTTTC
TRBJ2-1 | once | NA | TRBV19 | CASSMINEQFF | TGTGCCAGTAGTATGATAAATGAGCAGTTCTTC
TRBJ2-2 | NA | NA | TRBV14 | CASSQAPSRAGELFF | TGTGCCAGCAGCCAAGCCCCCTCTCGGGCCGGGGAGCTGTTTTTT
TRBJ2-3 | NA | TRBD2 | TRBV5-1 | CASSRGSGGRGDTQYF | TGCGCCAGCAGCCGGGGGAGCGGGGGGAGAGGAGATACGCAGTATTTT
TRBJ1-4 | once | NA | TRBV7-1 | CASSLGPNMKLFF | TGTGCCAGCAGCTTAGGGCCCAACATGAAACTGTTTTTT
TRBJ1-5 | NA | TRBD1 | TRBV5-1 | CASSHGQGNQPQHF | TGCGCCAGCAGCCATGGACAGGGTAATCAGCCCCAGCATTTT
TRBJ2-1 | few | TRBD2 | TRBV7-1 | CASSMGLADLNEQFF | TGTGCCAGCAGCATGGGACTAGCGGATCTCAATGAGCAGTTCTTC
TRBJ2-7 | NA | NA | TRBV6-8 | CASSSGPQYEQYF | TGTGCCAGCAGTTCCGGGCCCCAGTACGAGCAGTACTTC
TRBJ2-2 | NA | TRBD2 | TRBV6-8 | CASTLTSGNTGELFF | TGTGCCAGCACCCTGACTAGCGGTAACACCGGGGAGCTGTTTTTT